This T cell receptor beta chain was obtained from a study of blood T cell repertoires in COVID-19. Study-level background: The United States, Italy and Spain were the sources of the acute and convalescent COVID-19 samples. T cells, B-cell-depleted T cells, or PBMCs supplied cDNA or gDNA.

Study processing details: Quantification of nucleated cells was approximated via reference gene primer amplification. The protocol was immunoSEQ multiplex PCR, while the TCRdb copy is restricted to in-frame clones and leaves out a portion. V and J calls and clone size follow that table, whereas D and trimming were derived from the DNA. The sample holds 200,000 to 250,000 clones, 84% seen once. With 2 bases removed from V and 4 bases from J, the gap between germline ends came to 12 bases. The CDR3 has 15 residues. Germline V gives CDR1 SSHAT, CDR2 FNYEAQ (reference sequence). The TCR originated in a woman aged 45-59 years with active or convalescent COVID-19. V usage is TRBV7-7 and J usage is TRBJ2-1, with no clear D. The sequencing input was peripheral blood. The CDR3 reads CASSLLNGEYNEQFF. The CDR3 DNA reads as TGTGCCAGCAGCTTACTAAATGGAGAATACAATGAGCAGTTCTTC.